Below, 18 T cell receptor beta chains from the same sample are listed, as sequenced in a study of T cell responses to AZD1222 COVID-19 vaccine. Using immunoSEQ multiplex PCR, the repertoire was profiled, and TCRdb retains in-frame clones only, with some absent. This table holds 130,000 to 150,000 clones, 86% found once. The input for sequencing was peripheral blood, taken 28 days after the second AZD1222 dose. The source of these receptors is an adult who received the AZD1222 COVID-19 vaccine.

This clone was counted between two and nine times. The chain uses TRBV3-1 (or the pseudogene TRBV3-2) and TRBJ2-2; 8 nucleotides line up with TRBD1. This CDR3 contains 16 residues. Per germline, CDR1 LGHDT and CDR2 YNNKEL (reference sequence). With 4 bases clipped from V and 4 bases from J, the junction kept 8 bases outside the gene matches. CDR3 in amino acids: CASSLQGALGTGELFF. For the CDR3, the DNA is TGTGCCAGCAGCCTCCAGGGGGCGCTGGGCACCGGGGAGCTGTTTTTT.

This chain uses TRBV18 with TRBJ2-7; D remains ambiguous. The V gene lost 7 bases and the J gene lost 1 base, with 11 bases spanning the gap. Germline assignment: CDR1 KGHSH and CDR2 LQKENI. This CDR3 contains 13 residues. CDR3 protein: CASLRSESYEQYF. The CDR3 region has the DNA TGTGCCAGCTTACGTTCGGAGTCCTACGAGCAGTACTTC.

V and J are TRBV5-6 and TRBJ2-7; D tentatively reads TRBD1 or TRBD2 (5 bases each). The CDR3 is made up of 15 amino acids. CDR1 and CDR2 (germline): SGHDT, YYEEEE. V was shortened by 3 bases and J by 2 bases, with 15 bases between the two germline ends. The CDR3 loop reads CASSSPGTGPYEQYF. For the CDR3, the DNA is TGTGCCAGCAGCTCACCCGGGACGGGCCCCTACGAGCAGTACTTC.

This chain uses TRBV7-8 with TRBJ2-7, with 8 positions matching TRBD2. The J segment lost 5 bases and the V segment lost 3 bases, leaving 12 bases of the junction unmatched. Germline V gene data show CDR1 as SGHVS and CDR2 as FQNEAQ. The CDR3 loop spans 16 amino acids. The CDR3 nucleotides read TGTGCCAGCAGCTTGGTAGCGGGACTGCCCCGGAACGAGCAGTACTTC. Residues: CASSLVAGLPRNEQYF.

Here the CDR3 DNA reads TGTGCCAGCAGCTCCCTACAGGGAATCGGGGAGACCCAGTACTTC. It encodes CASSSLQGIGETQYF. The rearrangement uses TRBV5-6 and TRBJ2-5; D is possibly TRBD1 (6 bases). Trimming shortened V by 3 bases and J by 5 bases, and 17 bases separated the two germline ends. The CDR3 loop spans 15 amino acids. Germline V gives CDR1 SGHDT, CDR2 YYEEEE.

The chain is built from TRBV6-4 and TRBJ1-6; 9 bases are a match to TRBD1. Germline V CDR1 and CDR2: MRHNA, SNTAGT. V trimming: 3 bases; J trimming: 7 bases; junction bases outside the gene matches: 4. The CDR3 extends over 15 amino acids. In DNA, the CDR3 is TGTGCCAGCAGTGATTCGGGACAGGGAAATTCACCCCTCCACTTT. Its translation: CASSDSGQGNSPLHF.

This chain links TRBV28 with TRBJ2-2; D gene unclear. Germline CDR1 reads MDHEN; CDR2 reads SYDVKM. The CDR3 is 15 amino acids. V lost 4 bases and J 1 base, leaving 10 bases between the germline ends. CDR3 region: CASSSNGLNTGELFF. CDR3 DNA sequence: TGTGCCAGCAGTTCGAACGGCCTGAACACCGGGGAGCTGTTTTTT.

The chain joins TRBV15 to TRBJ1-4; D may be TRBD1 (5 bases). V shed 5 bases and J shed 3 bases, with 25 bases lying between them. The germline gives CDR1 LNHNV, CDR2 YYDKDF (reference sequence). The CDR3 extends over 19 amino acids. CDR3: CATSPRGREASAANEKLFF. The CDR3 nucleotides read TGTGCCACCAGCCCAAGGGGCAGGGAGGCTTCAGCAGCTAATGAAAAACTGTTTTTT.

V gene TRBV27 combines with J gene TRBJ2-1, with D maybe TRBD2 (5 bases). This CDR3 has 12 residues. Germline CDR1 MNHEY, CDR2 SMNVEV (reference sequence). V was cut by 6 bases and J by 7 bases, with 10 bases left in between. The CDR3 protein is CASSITGNEQFF. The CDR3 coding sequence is TGTGCCAGCAGCATTACGGGGAATGAGCAGTTCTTC.

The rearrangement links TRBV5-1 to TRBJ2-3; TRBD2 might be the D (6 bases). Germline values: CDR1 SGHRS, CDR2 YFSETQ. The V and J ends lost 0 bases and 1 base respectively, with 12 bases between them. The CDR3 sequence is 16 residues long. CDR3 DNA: TGCGCCAGCAGCTTGGCACACCCGGGAGGCACAGATACGCAGTATTTT. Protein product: CASSLAHPGGTDTQYF.

For the CDR3, the DNA is TGTGCCACCAGCAGAGATGAGGGGGATTTCTCCTACGAGCAGTACTTC. Translation gives CATSRDEGDFSYEQYF. V is TRBV15 and J is TRBJ2-7; weak D call: TRBD1 (6 bases). V dropped 0 bases and J dropped 0 bases, with 12 bases sitting between them. The CDR3 has 16 residues. CDR1 is LNHNV, CDR2 YYDKDF, per germline (reference sequence).

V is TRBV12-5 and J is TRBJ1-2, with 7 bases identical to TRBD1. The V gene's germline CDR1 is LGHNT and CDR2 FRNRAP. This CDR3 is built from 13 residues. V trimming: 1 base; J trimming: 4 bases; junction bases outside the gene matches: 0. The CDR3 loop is CASGLAGGYGYTF. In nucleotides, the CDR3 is TGTGCTAGTGGTTTGGCAGGGGGCTATGGCTACACCTTC.

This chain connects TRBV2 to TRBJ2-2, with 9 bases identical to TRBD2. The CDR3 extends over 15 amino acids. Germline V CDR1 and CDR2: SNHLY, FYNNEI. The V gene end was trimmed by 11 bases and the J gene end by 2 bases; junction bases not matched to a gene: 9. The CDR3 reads CALGGREGNTGELFF. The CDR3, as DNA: TGTGCCCTCGGGGGGCGGGAGGGAAACACCGGGGAGCTGTTTTTT.

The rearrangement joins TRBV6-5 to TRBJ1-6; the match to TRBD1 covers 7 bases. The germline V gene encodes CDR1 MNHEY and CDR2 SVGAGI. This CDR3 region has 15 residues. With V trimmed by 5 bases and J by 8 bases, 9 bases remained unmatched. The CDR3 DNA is TGTGCCAGCAGTCACCCGACAGGGTCGTATTCACCCCTCCACTTT. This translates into CASSHPTGSYSPLHF.

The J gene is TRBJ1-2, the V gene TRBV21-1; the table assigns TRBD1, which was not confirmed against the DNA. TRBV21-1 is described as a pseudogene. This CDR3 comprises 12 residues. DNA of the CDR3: TGTGCCAGCAGCCGCAGGCACTATGGCTACACCTTC. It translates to CASSRRHYGYTF.

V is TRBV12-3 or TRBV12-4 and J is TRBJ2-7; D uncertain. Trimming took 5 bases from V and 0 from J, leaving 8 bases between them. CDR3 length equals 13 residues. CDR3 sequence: CASSGSNSYEQYF. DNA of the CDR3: TGTGCCAGCAGTGGCTCAAACTCCTACGAGCAGTACTTC.

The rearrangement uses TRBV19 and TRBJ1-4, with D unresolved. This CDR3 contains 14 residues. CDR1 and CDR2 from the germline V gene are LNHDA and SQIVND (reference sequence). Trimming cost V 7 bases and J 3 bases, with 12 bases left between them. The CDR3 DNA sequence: TGTGCCAGTAAACGGGCAACGCCTAATGAAAAACTGTTTTTT. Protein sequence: CASKRATPNEKLFF.

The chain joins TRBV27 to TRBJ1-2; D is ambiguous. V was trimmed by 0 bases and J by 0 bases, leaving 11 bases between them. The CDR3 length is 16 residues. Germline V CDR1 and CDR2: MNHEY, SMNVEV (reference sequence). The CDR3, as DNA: TGTGCCAGCAGTTTATCGGTGCTTGAAGCTAACTATGGCTACACCTTC. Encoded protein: CASSLSVLEANYGYTF.